The 3 T cell receptor beta chains reported below all come from one sample, sequenced in a study of Ad26.COV2.S vaccination and SARS-CoV-2 variants. The treatment denotes: about 20 received Ad26.COV2.S at low or high dose, single or two shots; 5 received placebo; per-sample allocation not given. Collection of samples fell on day 63 after the first vaccine or placebo injection. TCRdb's table, derived via immunoSEQ multiplex PCR, lists solely in-frame clones and lacks some. The sample lists over 400,000 clones, approximately 92% occurring once. The specimen comprised peripheral blood, sampled in a trial of Ad26.COV2.S vaccine versus placebo. All receptors come from a person between 18 and 65 years old who received the Ad26.COV2.S COVID-19 vaccine or a placebo.

CDR3: CASSYGQLQETQYF. CDR3 DNA sequence: TGTGCCAGCAGTTACGGGCAGCTCCAAGAGACCCAGTACTTC. The genes are TRBV6-5 and TRBJ2-5; D gene unclear. The CDR3 spans 14 residues. Germline CDR1 is MNHEY and CDR2 is SVGAGI. V shed 2 bases and J shed 1 base, with 8 bases lying between them.

This chain uses TRBV11-2 with TRBJ2-5; tentative D call: TRBD1 (8 bases). The CDR3 runs to 17 residues. The V gene's germline CDR1 is SGHAT and CDR2 FQNNGV. V was trimmed by 1 base and J by 4 bases, leaving 19 bases between them. CDR3 in amino acids: CASSLAIRQGRGETQYF. CDR3 DNA: TGTGCCAGCAGCTTAGCAATCCGACAGGGGAGGGGAGAGACCCAGTACTTC.

The V call is TRBV6-5, the J call TRBJ2-7; D perhaps matches TRBD1 (6 bases). Trimming shortened V by 7 bases and J by 1 base, and 14 bases separated the two germline ends. Germline values: CDR1 MNHEY, CDR2 SVGAGI. This CDR3 has 14 residues. The CDR3 loop is CASTRNRVSYEQYF. CDR3 nucleotides: TGTGCCAGCACGCGAAACAGGGTTTCCTACGAGCAGTACTTC.